Here is one TCR beta chain with its context. This sample is drawn from a study of tumor-infiltrating lymphocytes in localized non-small cell lung cancer. Clones were sequenced by immunoSEQ multiplex PCR, and TCRdb holds only the in-frame ones, with some missing. The sample gives fewer than 11,000 clones, approximately 72% of which show up once; approximately 19% is in the top ten. This CDR3 is built from 13 residues. Trimming cost V 6 bases and J 3 bases, with 12 bases left between them. Germline loops: CDR1 MNHNS, CDR2 SASEGT. The receptor's source is a human donor with non-small cell lung cancer. The V call is TRBV6-1, the J call TRBJ2-7; D is possibly TRBD2 (5 bases). The sample was uninvolved lung tissue not adjacent to the tumor. The CDR3 region has the DNA TGTGCCAGCAGCACCGAGGCGGGCTACGAGCAGTACTTC. It yields the protein CASSTEAGYEQYF.